The 2 T cell receptor beta chains below come from one sample, sequenced in a study of cytomegalovirus exposure and HLA in healthy donors. Primers: 60 Vbeta forward and 13 Jbeta reverse. Method: immunoSEQ multiplex PCR; TCRdb's copy keeps in-frame clones and lacks some. The table lists about 140,000 clones, 65% to 85% of them singletons, with around 3.6% in the top ten. Sequencing was performed on PBMCs. The receptors were sampled from a male donor in good health and CMV-seronegative.

This chain links TRBV7-9 with TRBJ2-5; TRBD2 is a possible D gene (6 bases). The V gene's germline CDR1 is SEHNR and CDR2 FQNEAQ (reference sequence). Trimming shortened V by 0 bases and J by 2 bases, and 16 bases separated the two germline ends. The CDR3 runs to 17 residues. The CDR3 here is CASSLALQRDLQETQYF. For the CDR3, the DNA is TGTGCCAGCAGCTTAGCACTACAAAGGGACTTGCAAGAGACCCAGTACTTC.

The CDR3 DNA follows: TGTGCCAGCAGGCCGGGACAGGGTAATTACGAGCAGTACTTC. Translated: CASRPGQGNYEQYF. The chain links TRBV6-1 to TRBJ2-7; 9 nucleotides align to TRBD1. Germline trimming cut 6 bases from V and 4 bases from J; bases unmatched to any gene: 7. This CDR3 has 14 amino acids. The germline V gene encodes CDR1 MNHNS and CDR2 SASEGT.